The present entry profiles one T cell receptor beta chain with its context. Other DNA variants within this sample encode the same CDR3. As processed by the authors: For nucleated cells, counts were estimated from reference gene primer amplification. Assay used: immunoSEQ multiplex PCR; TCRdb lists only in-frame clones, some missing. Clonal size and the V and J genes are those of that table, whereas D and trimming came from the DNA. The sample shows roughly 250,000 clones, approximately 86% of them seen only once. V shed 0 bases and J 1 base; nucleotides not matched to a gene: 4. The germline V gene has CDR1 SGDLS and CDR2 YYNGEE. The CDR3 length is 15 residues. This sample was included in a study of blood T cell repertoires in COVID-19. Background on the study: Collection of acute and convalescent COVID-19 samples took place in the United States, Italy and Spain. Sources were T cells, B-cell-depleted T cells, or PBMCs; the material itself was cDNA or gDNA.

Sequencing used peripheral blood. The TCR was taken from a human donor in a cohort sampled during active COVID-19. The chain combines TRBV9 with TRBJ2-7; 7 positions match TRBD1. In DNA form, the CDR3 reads TGTGCCAGCAGCGTAGACGGCAGGGGGTCCTACGAGCAGTACTTC. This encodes CASSVDGRGSYEQYF.